The source of this TCR beta chain is a study of T cells after yellow fever vaccination. The study's findings and limits: Most clones from primary vaccination were detected again post-booster (about 95% CD4, 70% to 90% CD8). Abundant bulk-population clonotypes could contaminate the FACS-sorted repertoires.

Germline CDR1 is MNHEY and CDR2 is SVGAGI. This CDR3 contains 16 residues. Deletions cut 0 bases from V and 0 bases from J, with 8 bases between. TCRdb passed the 5' RACE reads through MiXCR, listing each CDR3 protein once. The data show a few hundred thousand distinct CDR3 sequences, 8% to 10% seen once. As regards this clonotype: Antigen unknown.

The chain has TRBV6-5 and TRBJ2-2; possible D gene TRBD1, 6 bases. The clonotype was recovered from a man younger than 35 who received the YFV17D yellow fever vaccine. This sample comprised PBMCs, obtained on the day of the first yellow fever vaccination. CDR3 residues: CASSYSGQTNTGELFF. CDR3 nucleotide sequence: TGTGCCAGCAGTTACTCTGGACAGACGAACACCGGGGAGCTGTTTTTT.